These 14 T cell receptor beta chains came from one sample sequenced in a study of T-cell memory formation after mild COVID-19. Each CDR3 protein gets one entry after TCRdb re-called the 5' RACE reads with MiXCR. Here the sample spans about 400,000 distinct CDR3 sequences, under 25% being singletons. The specimen was PBMCs or a T cell subset sorted from them (not recorded which). These receptors were obtained from an adult woman who had mild COVID-19 (a few samples of this study predate the infection). Cell type and time point are not known.

V usage is TRBV5-5 and J usage is TRBJ1-3; 9 bases agree with TRBD1. Trimming took 4 bases from V and 4 from J; bases not matched to a gene: 9. CDR1 and CDR2 from the germline V gene are SGHKS and YYEKEE (reference sequence). This CDR3 spans 16 amino acids. The DNA for the CDR3 is TGTGCCAGCAGCCATCCGACAGGGGGGTCCGGAAACACCATATATTTT. Amino acid sequence: CASSHPTGGSGNTIYF. Full variable domain (remainder filled in from reference TRBV5-5 and TRBJ1-3): DAGVTQSPTHLIKTRGQQVTLRCSPISGHKSVSWYQQVLGQGPQFIFQYYEKEERGRGNFPDRFSARQFPNYSSELNVNALLLGDSALYLCASSHPTGGSGNTIYFGEGSWLTVV.

J is TRBJ2-7 and V is TRBV27; D might be TRBD2 (6 bases). The V end was cut by 0 bases, the J end by 2 bases, with 14 bases between. From germline, CDR1 is MNHEY and CDR2 SMNVEV (reference sequence). The CDR3 is 16 amino acids. CDR3 coding DNA: TGTGCCAGCAGTTTATCGCGGGACTCCGCTCCCTACGAGCAGTACTTC. It translates to CASSLSRDSAPYEQYF.

The chain joins TRBV29-1 to TRBJ1-1; D not certain. V shed 3 bases and J shed 0 bases, with 8 bases lying between them. Germline lookup yields CDR1 SQVTM and CDR2 ANQGSEA. The CDR3 spans 13 residues. CDR3 nucleotide sequence: TGCAGCGTTGAGCTCGACCTGAACACTGAAGCTTTCTTT. It encodes CSVELDLNTEAFF.

The chain carries TRBV20-1 and TRBJ2-1; 13 nucleotides line up with TRBD2. The CDR3 sequence is 15 residues long. Germline V lookup: CDR1 DFQATT, CDR2 SNEGSKA (reference sequence). The V segment lost 3 bases and the J segment 6 bases; nucleotides outside the gene matches: 5. In DNA, the CDR3 is TGCAGTGCTAGTGAAACTAGCGGGAGGGCCAATGAGCAGTTCTTC. Its protein is CSASETSGRANEQFF.

The rearrangement links TRBV6-2 or TRBV6-3 to TRBJ2-1; 12 nucleotides line up with TRBD2. The CDR3 is made up of 15 amino acids. Germline V gene lookup returns CDR1 MNHEY and CDR2 SVGEGT. J gave up 8 bases and V 4 bases, and 6 bases lay outside the gene matches. Written as DNA, the CDR3 is TGTGCCAGCAGTTCGACTAGCGGGAGTAAGGATGAGCAGTTCTTC. Protein product: CASSSTSGSKDEQFF.

The chain recombines TRBV5-1 with TRBJ2-7; 9 positions agree with TRBD1. The length of the CDR3 is 15 residues. Germline CDR1 is SGHRS and CDR2 is YFSETQ. Germline trimming cut 3 bases from V and 2 bases from J; bases unmatched to any gene: 6. CDR3: CASSSSGTGPYEQYF. The CDR3 DNA reads TGCGCCAGCAGCTCTTCCGGGACAGGGCCCTACGAGCAGTACTTC.

CDR3 in DNA: TGTGCCAGCAGCCAAGAGAATACAGATACGCAGTATTTT. Translated, it gives CASSQENTDTQYF. The rearrangement joins TRBV3-1 to TRBJ2-3; no clear D. This CDR3 region has 13 residues. Germline CDR1 is LGHDT and CDR2 is YNNKEL (reference sequence). V shed 0 bases and J shed 3 bases, with 4 bases lying between them.

This clonotype has ten or more counts. V gene TRBV12-3 or TRBV12-4 combines with J gene TRBJ1-1; 7 bases are a match to TRBD1. After removal of 4 bases from V and 4 bases from J, the junction contained 0 bases not matched to a gene. The CDR3 contains 12 residues. CDR3 loop: CASSSGGTEAFF. CDR3 DNA: TGTGCCAGCAGTTCAGGGGGCACTGAAGCTTTCTTT.

This clonotype was observed a few times. The CDR3 DNA reads TGTGCCAGCAGCGCCGCTCTCAACCCAGCCTCTGGGGCCAACGTCCTGACTTTC. Protein sequence: CASSAALNPASGANVLTF. The chain has TRBV21-1 and TRBJ2-6; the table's TRBD2 call for D was not verified on the DNA. TRBV21-1 is a known pseudogene. The CDR3 length is 18 residues.

This chain connects TRBV4-1 to TRBJ1-4; TRBD1 is a possible D gene (6 bases). CDR1 and CDR2 (germline): MGHRA, YSYEKL. The CDR3 totals 17 residues. The V and J ends lost 0 bases and 8 bases respectively, with 19 bases between them. The CDR3 DNA reads as TGCGCCAGCAGCCAAGAGGCCGCCGGGGGGGCGCGAGAAAAACTGTTTTTT. This sequence encodes CASSQEAAGGAREKLFF.

The J gene is TRBJ2-3, the V gene TRBV7-2; D not resolved. The ends were cut back, 5 bases at V and 8 bases at J, with 8 bases in the middle. The length of the CDR3 is 11 residues. CDR1 and CDR2 from the germline V gene are SGHTA and FQGNSA. The CDR3, as DNA: TGTGCCAGCAGCCCTTGGGGTACGCAGTATTTT. The encoded protein is CASSPWGTQYF.

This sequence joins TRBV4-3 and TRBJ2-2, with 10 positions matching TRBD2. V lost 0 bases and J lost 0; bases outside the gene matches: 4. The CDR3 spans 18 residues. CDR1 is LGHNA and CDR2 is YSLEER in the germline V gene. The CDR3 sequence is CASSQDRTSGSNTGELFF. In nucleotides, the CDR3 is TGCGCCAGCAGCCAAGACCGGACTAGCGGCTCGAACACCGGGGAGCTGTTTTTT.

This clonotype was detected a few times. The gene calls are TRBV4-3 and TRBJ2-3; the match to TRBD2 covers 9 bases. The CDR3 totals 17 residues. Per germline, CDR1 LGHNA and CDR2 YSLEER. Trimming at V came to 1 base and at J to 5 bases, leaving 10 bases not matched to a gene. The DNA for the CDR3 is TGCGCCAGCAGCCAAGGGGCGGGAGGGTATCGTGGAGATACGCAGTATTTT. Translating it yields CASSQGAGGYRGDTQYF.

This clonotype has only a few counts. V gene TRBV2 combines with J gene TRBJ1-3, with D uncertain. V gave up 3 bases and J gave up 4 bases, with 13 bases separating them. The germline gives CDR1 SNHLY, CDR2 FYNNEI. The CDR3 is made up of 15 amino acids. Here the CDR3 DNA reads TGTGCCAGCAGTGAGGTAGCTGCGTGGGGAAACACCATATATTTT. Protein product: CASSEVAAWGNTIYF.